These 24 T cell receptor beta chains came from one sample sequenced in a study of cytomegalovirus exposure and HLA in healthy donors. Profiled with immunoSEQ multiplex PCR; TCRdb holds only in-frame clones, not every one. The profile covers approximately 190,000 clones, with more than 75% appearing a single time and 6% to 9% taken by the ten largest. Material for sequencing was PBMCs. The receptor source for this set is a man aged 18 to 30 in good health and CMV-seropositive.

The gene calls are TRBV20-1 and TRBJ2-1; D uncertain. The CDR3 spans 11 residues. V lost 6 bases and J lost 7, with 10 bases in between. The germline V gene encodes CDR1 DFQATT and CDR2 SNEGSKA (reference sequence). DNA of the CDR3: TGCAGTGCCTACCGGTTGAATGAGCAGTTCTTC. This gives the protein CSAYRLNEQFF.

This clone has just one count. CDR3 coding DNA: TGTGCCAGCAGTTACACAGGGCTTGGGATCCATGGCTACACCTTC. Protein sequence: CASSYTGLGIHGYTF. The V and J genes are TRBV27 and TRBJ1-2; D is perhaps TRBD1 (6 bases). Germline values: CDR1 MNHEY, CDR2 SMNVEV (reference sequence). This CDR3 is built from 15 residues. The V gene lost 4 bases and the J gene lost 6 bases, with 18 bases spanning the gap.

The V call is TRBV2, the J call TRBJ2-7, with a tentative D call TRBD2 (6 bases). Deletions cut 1 base from V and 3 bases from J, with 10 bases between. Germline CDR1 reads SNHLY; CDR2 reads FYNNEI. This CDR3 has 14 amino acids. The CDR3 DNA reads TGTGCCAGCAGTGAAGGACTAGATCTCTACGAGCAGTACTTC. Translation gives CASSEGLDLYEQYF.

The chain couples TRBV2 to TRBJ2-1, with D possibly matching TRBD2 (5 bases). Germline lookup yields CDR1 SNHLY and CDR2 FYNNEI. The V and J ends lost 0 bases and 8 bases respectively, with 5 bases between them. CDR3 length: 12 residues. CDR3 nucleotide sequence: TGTGCCAGCAGTGAAGCGCGGGATGAGCAGTTCTTC. Protein: CASSEARDEQFF. The full variable domain, its missing parts supplied by reference TRBV2 and TRBJ2-1, is EPEVTQTPSHQVTQMGQEVILRCVPISNHLYFYWYRQILGQKVEFLVSFYNNEISEKSEIFDDQFSVERPDGSNFTLKIRSTKLEDSAMYFCASSEARDEQFFGPGTRLTVL.

The chain uses TRBV7-9 and TRBJ2-7; D perhaps matches TRBD1 (5 bases). The germline gives CDR1 SEHNR, CDR2 FQNEAQ (reference sequence). The CDR3 is 13 amino acids. V lost 5 bases to trimming and J lost 2 bases, with 10 bases between them. CDR3: CASSPGFAYEQYF. In nucleotides, the CDR3 is TGTGCCAGCAGCCCAGGGTTCGCCTACGAGCAGTACTTC.

This clone was detected once. The gene calls are TRBV4-3 and TRBJ2-2, with 8 positions matching TRBD2. V dropped 3 bases and J dropped 2; count of bases not matched to a gene: 5. The CDR3 has 16 amino acids. Germline assignment: CDR1 LGHNA and CDR2 YSLEER. CDR3 coding DNA: TGCGCCAGCAGCCATGAAAGCGGGGGTAACACCGGGGAGCTGTTTTTT. Its protein is CASSHESGGNTGELFF.

The gene calls are TRBV6-6 and TRBJ2-3; TRBD1 matches 9 bases. The CDR3 is made up of 16 amino acids. Trimming removed 5 bases from V and 5 bases from J; junction bases left unmatched: 11. CDR1 and CDR2 from the germline V gene are MNHNY and SVGAGI (reference sequence). CDR3 nucleotides: TGTGCCAGCAGTCCTACAGGGGGCGGTTCTCAAGATACGCAGTATTTT. The encoded protein is CASSPTGGGSQDTQYF.

There are a few counts of this clone. The chain employs TRBV7-2 and TRBJ2-3; D might be TRBD2 (7 bases). This CDR3 has 17 residues. The germline V gene encodes CDR1 SGHTA and CDR2 FQGNSA. The V and J ends lost 4 bases and 0 bases respectively, with 17 bases between them. CDR3 sequence reads: CASSWGGRERSTDTQYF. The CDR3, as DNA: TGTGCCAGCAGCTGGGGGGGGCGGGAGAGGAGCACAGATACGCAGTATTTT.

The chain carries TRBV27 and TRBJ2-1, with 9 bases aligning to TRBD2. Germline trimming cut 8 bases from V and 7 bases from J; bases unmatched to any gene: 3. CDR1 is MNHEY, CDR2 SMNVEV, per germline (reference sequence). The CDR3 contains 12 residues. CDR3 in DNA: TGTGCCAGCGGGACTAGCAGTAATGAGCAGTTCTTC. This sequence encodes CASGTSSNEQFF.

This chain joins TRBV6-6 and TRBJ1-2; 7 bases are shared with TRBD1. Looked up from germline, CDR1 is MNHNY and CDR2 is SVGAGI (reference sequence). This CDR3 spans 14 amino acids. V lost 6 bases to trimming and J lost 2 bases; unmatched junction nucleotides: 6. CDR3 nucleotide sequence: TGTGCCAGCAGGATACAGGGGTTGAACTATGGCTACACCTTC. Its translation: CASRIQGLNYGYTF.

This clone was found once. This chain uses TRBV18 with TRBJ1-1; maybe TRBD1 (6 bases). CDR3 length equals 13 residues. V lost 3 bases and J 1 base, leaving 6 bases between the germline ends. Germline V gene sequence: CDR1 KGHSH, CDR2 LQKENI. CDR3 nucleotides: TGTGCCAGCTCACCGGGACAGAACACTGAAGCTTTCTTT. Its protein product is CASSPGQNTEAFF.

This clone was recorded a few times. The rearrangement links TRBV7-3 to TRBJ1-5; D not resolved. The CDR3 is 14 amino acids. Germline CDR1 is SGHTA and CDR2 is FQGTGA. Trimming took off 5 bases at V and 1 base at J, with 9 bases between the two ends. CDR3 residues: CASSPLQSNQPQHF. The CDR3 coding sequence is TGTGCCAGCAGCCCCTTACAAAGCAATCAGCCCCAGCATTTT.

For the CDR3, the DNA is TGTGCCAGCAGCTTGGGGAACAGGGGTGGCACTGAAGCTTTCTTT. This translates into CASSLGNRGGTEAFF. This chain uses TRBV5-6 with TRBJ1-1; 7 bases fit TRBD1. The CDR3 consists of 15 residues. Germline-derived CDR1 and CDR2 are SGHDT and YYEEEE. Trimming cost V 0 bases and J 4 bases; bases outside gene matches: 6.

The chain links TRBV7-2 to TRBJ2-7; 12 bases map to TRBD2. This CDR3 is built from 14 residues. CDR1 is SGHTA, CDR2 FQGNSA, per germline. With V trimmed by 4 bases and J by 7 bases, 5 bases remained unmatched. The CDR3 spells CASSSGLAGQEQYF. The DNA of the CDR3 is TGTGCCAGCAGCTCCGGACTAGCGGGACAAGAGCAGTACTTC.

This clone has just a few counts. The genes are TRBV5-6 and TRBJ2-7; no clear D gene. CDR1 and CDR2 from the germline V gene are SGHDT and YYEEEE. The CDR3 is 13 amino acids. The V gene lost 4 bases and the J gene lost 0 bases, with 8 bases spanning the gap. This chain's CDR3 is CASSPGGSYEQYF. CDR3 nucleotides: TGTGCCAGCAGCCCCGGTGGCTCCTACGAGCAGTACTTC. The variable domain in full, completed from reference TRBV5-6 and TRBJ2-7, reads DAGVTQSPTHLIKTRGQQVTLRCSPKSGHDTVSWYQQALGQGPQFIFQYYEEEERQRGNFPDRFSGHQFPNYSSELNVNALLLGDSALYLCASSPGGSYEQYFGPGTRLTVT.

J is TRBJ2-7 and V is TRBV7-3, with TRBD2 matching over 8 bases. V shed 7 bases, J shed 1 base, and the junction held 15 bases outside the gene matches. CDR1 and CDR2 from the germline V gene are SGHTA and FQGTGA. The length of the CDR3 is 17 residues. The CDR3 nucleotides are TGTGCCAGCATCCCCCAGTGGCGGGAGGACCCTTCCTACGAGCAGTACTTC. It encodes CASIPQWREDPSYEQYF.

The rearrangement links TRBV20-1 to TRBJ2-5; D ambiguous. From germline, CDR1 is DFQATT and CDR2 SNEGSKA (reference sequence). This CDR3 comprises 10 residues. V shed 6 bases and J shed 3 bases, with 5 bases lying between them. In nucleotides, the CDR3 is TGCAGTGCCTATGAAGAGACCCAGTACTTC. This translates into CSAYEETQYF.

V is TRBV28 and J is TRBJ2-1; D uncertain. Germline lookup yields CDR1 MDHEN and CDR2 SYDVKM. The V end lost 6 bases, the J end lost 9 bases, and 9 bases lay between the germline ends. The CDR3 has 11 residues. This CDR3 reads CASRYSREQFF. The CDR3 DNA follows: TGTGCCAGCAGATATTCCCGTGAGCAGTTCTTC. Variable domain in full (rest from reference TRBV28 and TRBJ2-1): DVKVTQSSRYLVKRTGEKVFLECVQDMDHENMFWYRQDPGLGLRLIYFSYDVKMKEKGDIPEGYSVSREKKERFSLILESASTNQTSMYLCASRYSREQFFGPGTRLTVL.

This clone was detected only a few times. CDR3 nucleotide sequence: TGTGCCAGCAGCTTAAGATTGAGGACTAGCGGGAGGGACTTTTACAATGAGCAGTTCTTC. This gives the protein CASSLRLRTSGRDFYNEQFF. The chain joins TRBV13 to TRBJ2-1; the match to TRBD2 covers 15 bases. V trimming: 2 bases; J trimming: 4 bases; junction bases outside the gene matches: 12. The CDR3 extends over 20 amino acids. Germline CDR1 is PRHDT and CDR2 is FYEKMQ (reference sequence).

The rearrangement links TRBV6-6 to TRBJ2-2; D gene uncertain. Trimming took 4 bases from V and 1 from J, leaving 4 bases between them. The length of the CDR3 is 13 residues. CDR1 is MNHNY and CDR2 is SVGAGI in the germline V gene (reference sequence). The CDR3 DNA is TGTGCCAGCAGTTCTAGGAACACCGGGGAGCTGTTTTTT. It encodes CASSSRNTGELFF.

J is TRBJ1-5 and V is TRBV28, with unresolved D. Looked up from germline, CDR1 is MDHEN and CDR2 is SYDVKM. This CDR3 region has 14 residues. Trimming cost V 3 bases and J 0 bases, with 6 bases left between them. CDR3 sequence (DNA): TGTGCCAGCAGTTTGCTCAGTAGCAATCAGCCCCAGCATTTT. Amino acid sequence: CASSLLSSNQPQHF.

The chain uses TRBV7-9 and TRBJ2-3; D not resolved. Between the trimmed V and J ends, which lost 2 bases and 0 bases, there was a span of 6 bases. Per the germline V gene, CDR1 is SEHNR and CDR2 is FQNEAQ (reference sequence). This CDR3 is 14 amino acids long. The CDR3 sequence is CASSLTQSTDTQYF. The CDR3 DNA follows: TGTGCCAGCAGCTTAACCCAGAGCACAGATACGCAGTATTTT.

J is TRBJ1-1 and V is TRBV5-1, with 9 positions matching TRBD1. Germline V CDR1 and CDR2: SGHRS, YFSETQ. The V gene end was trimmed by 7 bases and the J gene end by 9 bases; junction bases not matched to a gene: 19. The CDR3 extends over 16 amino acids. CDR3 loop: CASQSGTGTGRGKAFF. The CDR3 nucleotides are TGCGCCAGCCAGTCCGGGACCGGGACAGGGCGGGGGAAAGCTTTCTTT.

The J gene is TRBJ1-5, the V gene TRBV30, with 10 bases lining up with TRBD1. J gave up 2 bases and V 5 bases, and 0 bases lay outside the gene matches. CDR3 size: 13 residues. The germline V gene encodes CDR1 GTSNPN and CDR2 SVGIG (reference sequence). CDR3 sequence: CAWGQGGNQPQHF. CDR3 bases: TGTGCCTGGGGACAGGGGGGCAATCAGCCCCAGCATTTT.